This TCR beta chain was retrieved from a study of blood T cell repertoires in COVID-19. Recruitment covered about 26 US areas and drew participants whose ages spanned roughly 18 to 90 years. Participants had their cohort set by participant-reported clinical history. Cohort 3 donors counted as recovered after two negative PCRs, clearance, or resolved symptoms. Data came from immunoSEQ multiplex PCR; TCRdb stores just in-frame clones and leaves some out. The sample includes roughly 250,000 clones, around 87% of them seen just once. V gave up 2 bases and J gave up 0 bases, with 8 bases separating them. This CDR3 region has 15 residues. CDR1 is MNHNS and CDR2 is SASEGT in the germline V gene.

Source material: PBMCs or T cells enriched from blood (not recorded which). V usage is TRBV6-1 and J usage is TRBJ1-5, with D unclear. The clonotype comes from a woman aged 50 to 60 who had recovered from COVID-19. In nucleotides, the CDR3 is TGTGCCAGCAGTGAACAGGCGTCTAGCAATCAGCCCCAGCATTTT. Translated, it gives CASSEQASSNQPQHF.